This T cell receptor (beta chain) appears in the sequencing data of a study of T cell responses to AZD1222 COVID-19 vaccine. Study as a whole: Second-dose intervals of approximately 4 or approximately 12 weeks were pooled. Study results and limitations: Among those given AZD1222, only 6 or 7 were seropositive at baseline.

Regarding this clone: The antigen is undetermined.

Using immunoSEQ multiplex PCR, the repertoire was profiled, and TCRdb retains in-frame clones only, with some absent. The sample records roughly 250,000 clones, more than 85% being singletons. The receptor was derived from an adult in good health. Material: peripheral blood, obtained on day 0 of AZD1222 vaccination.

The CDR3 here is CASSQDGVTEAFF. DNA for the CDR3: TGTGCCAGCAGCCAAGATGGGGTGACTGAAGCTTTCTTT. The chain uses TRBV3-1 (or the pseudogene TRBV3-2) and TRBJ1-1; no definite D call. V was shortened by 0 bases and J by 5 bases, with 7 bases between the two germline ends. Germline CDR1 LGHDT, CDR2 YNNKEL (reference sequence). CDR3 size: 13 residues.